This TCR beta chain came from a study of T cells in women clearing cervical HPV infection (dated 2018 in TCRdb). About the investigation overall: The cases were about two dozen women with histologically confirmed HPV16-related CIN3 or worse, and 2 of those women had invasive cancers. Since HLA typing was available for only a few women, HLA type could not be ruled out as a confounder. Case blood was taken at the visit when the lesion was first identified, whereas control blood was taken when infection was no longer detected. The controls were around 25 women whose single incident HPV16 infection cleared within 12 months with no development of precancer or cancer. Cases and controls were matched on year of sample collection and on age within five years. Median age was roughly 35 years in cases versus around 40 in controls, and baseline characteristics did not differ significantly. An exploratory proof-of-principle case-control study, nested within the Guanacaste HPV Natural History Study in Costa Rica, was conducted to compare TCR repertoires across cervical HPV16 outcomes. The parent cohort enrolled under 11,000 women aged 18 or older in Guanacaste, Costa Rica, in about 1992 to 1995 and followed the women for around seven years. Quality controls consisted of five blinded duplicates per group, for a total of about 60 samples made up of approximately 50 participants and roughly 10 replicates. Among cases, blood sampling came a median of about 150 days after lesion detection, with an interquartile range of about 80 to 210 days.

Every participant had a single incident cervical HPV16 infection, and women with prevalent HPV16 infections were excluded. Cervical HPV DNA was detected by MY09/MY11 PCR, and genotyping was performed by dot-blot hybridization. Under 19 mL of heparinized blood were centrifuged, and the buffy coat was aliquoted, frozen at -30°C, then stored at -80°C. Genomic DNA was extracted from buffy coat specimens using QIAGEN kits. TCR beta CDR3 regions were amplified by multiplex PCR from an average of approximately 1.3 ug genomic DNA per sample using the immunoSEQ assay. To correct primer bias, the assay used a complete synthetic TCR repertoire to set an amplification baseline. The amplicons were sequenced on the Illumina platform. In the original analysis: Sequence errors were corrected by clustering with frequency ratios and a modified nearest-neighbor algorithm, and the sequences were then analyzed in the immunoSEQ Analyzer using IMGT gene definitions. At each rarefaction depth, TCR richness and evenness were averaged across 20 rarefaction repeats, and samples with fewer sequences than that depth were excluded. Wilcoxon rank sum tests with FDR correction were used to compare relative abundances of V, D and J genes between the groups. In the blinded duplicates, the intraclass correlation was nearly 96% for TCR richness and averaged around 78% across 66 gene segments. Drawn from immuneACCESS, this table holds only the in-frame rearrangements with V and J called that TCRdb kept. Clones are partly lost; checked studies trace under half to an unresolved V gene and leave the rest unexplained. V and J calls and clone size follow that table, whereas D and trimming were derived from the DNA. The table for this sample shows about 48,000 clones. The leading ten clones occupy around 1.5% of the sample.

Taken from the germline V gene, the CDR1 and CDR2 loops are SGHRS and YFSETQ. From cysteine to phenylalanine, the CDR3 is 14 amino acids long. Part of the CDR3 DNA is given, 33 bases translated from base 1. The V end loses 0 bases and the J end loses 1 base, and a stretch of 7 bases separates them. What the work shows at the level of the full study, not this receptor alone: The cross-sectional design could not show whether the associations came before the infection or were a result of it, and neither effector/memory subsets nor HPV-specific T cells were isolated. TRBV6-7 relative abundance was lower in cases than in controls (0.11% versus 0.16%; Bonferroni P = 0.0008). Because T-cell numbers per sample were unknown, differences in richness could reflect varying T-cell content rather than repertoire biology. CIN3+ cases had significantly higher TCR repertoire richness than controls across sequencing depths, but evenness did not differ between the groups. Random forest classifiers combining richness and V gene abundances distinguished cases from controls with an estimated AUC of less than 0.9.

Notes on this clone: There is no known antigen for this receptor. Sequencing ends 3 residues short of the CDR3 end; the germline J gene provides the rest.

The TCR sequence derives from a woman between 18 and 70 years old with a cervical HPV16 infection that either progressed to CIN3+ or cleared (not recorded which). The receptor chain draws on TRBV5-1 and TRBJ1-1, with the identity of the D gene unclear. What was sequenced was blood buffy coat. The CDR3 protein: CASSLENTNTEAFF. The DNA read from the CDR3 is TGCGCCAGCAGCTTGGAGAACACGAACACTGAA.